This TCR beta chain was obtained from a study of graft-versus-host responses after intestinal transplantation. As for the study in general: All recipients got anti-thymocyte globulin induction, then tacrolimus and steroids for roughly three years.

Germline V gives CDR1 SQVTM, CDR2 ANQGSEA. The V gene lost 4 bases and the J gene lost 3 bases, with 13 bases spanning the gap. This CDR3 comprises 14 residues. The plating included 200,000 irradiated, violet-dye-labeled stimulator cells together with 200,000 CFSE-labeled responder cells. Sequenced by immunoSEQ multiplex PCR; TCRdb stores in-frame clones only, minus some. The sample has roughly 15,000 clones; around a third are singletons. This sequence joins TRBV29-1 and TRBJ2-1, with a weak D call TRBD1 (6 bases). The sample was alloreactive CD8+ T cells from a mixed lymphocyte reaction culture, taken before intestinal transplant. The subset denotes: CFSE-low proliferating T cells sorted from approximately six-day pre-transplant mixed lymphocyte reaction (GvH or HvG direction). This TCR came from a human patient who received an intestinal transplant. The DNA for the CDR3 is TGCAGCGTTGGGGGGCCTGATAGCTACAATGAGCAGTTCTTC. Encoded protein: CSVGGPDSYNEQFF.